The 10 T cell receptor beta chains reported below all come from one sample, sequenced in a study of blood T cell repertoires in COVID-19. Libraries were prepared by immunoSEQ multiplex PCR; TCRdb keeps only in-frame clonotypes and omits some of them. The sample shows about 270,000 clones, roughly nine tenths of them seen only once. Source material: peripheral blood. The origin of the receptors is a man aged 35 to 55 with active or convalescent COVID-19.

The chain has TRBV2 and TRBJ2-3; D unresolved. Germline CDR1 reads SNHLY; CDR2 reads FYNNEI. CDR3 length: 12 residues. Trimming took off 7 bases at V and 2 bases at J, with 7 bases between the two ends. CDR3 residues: CASTGYTDTQYF. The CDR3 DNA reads TGTGCCAGCACAGGATACACAGATACGCAGTATTTT. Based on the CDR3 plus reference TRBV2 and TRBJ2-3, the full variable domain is EPEVTQTPSHQVTQMGQEVILRCVPISNHLYFYWYRQILGQKVEFLVSFYNNEISEKSEIFDDQFSVERPDGSNFTLKIRSTKLEDSAMYFCASTGYTDTQYFGPGTRLTVL.

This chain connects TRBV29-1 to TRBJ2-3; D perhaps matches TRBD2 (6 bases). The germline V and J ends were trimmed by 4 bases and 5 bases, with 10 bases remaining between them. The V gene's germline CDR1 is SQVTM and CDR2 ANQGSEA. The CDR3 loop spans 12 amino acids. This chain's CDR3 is CSVVEGRDTQYF. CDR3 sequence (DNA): TGCAGCGTTGTGGAGGGGCGAGATACGCAGTATTTT.

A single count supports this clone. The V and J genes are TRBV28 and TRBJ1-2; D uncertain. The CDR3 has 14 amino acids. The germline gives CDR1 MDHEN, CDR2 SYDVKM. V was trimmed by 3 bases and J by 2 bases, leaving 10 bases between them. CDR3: CASSLPGLNYGYTF. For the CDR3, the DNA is TGTGCCAGCAGTTTGCCGGGGTTAAACTATGGCTACACCTTC.

CDR3 bases: TGTGCCAGCAGCTTCTCGGGAACGCAGGGGGCAGTTGTCTATGGCTACACCTTC. It is translated as CASSFSGTQGAVVYGYTF. This chain links TRBV11-3 with TRBJ1-2, with 8 positions matching TRBD1. J gave up 4 bases and V 3 bases, and 16 bases lay outside the gene matches. There are 18 residues in the CDR3. From germline, CDR1 is SGHNT and CDR2 YENEEA.

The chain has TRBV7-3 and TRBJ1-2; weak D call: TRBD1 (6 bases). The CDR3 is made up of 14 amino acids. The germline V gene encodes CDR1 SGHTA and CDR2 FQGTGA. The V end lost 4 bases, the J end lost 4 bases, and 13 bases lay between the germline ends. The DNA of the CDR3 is TGTGCCAGCAGCTCCACATCGACAGGCTATGGCTACACCTTC. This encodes CASSSTSTGYGYTF. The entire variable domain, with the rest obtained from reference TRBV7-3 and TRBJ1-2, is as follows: GAGVSQTPSNKVTEKGKYVELRCDPISGHTALYWYRQSLGQGPEFLIYFQGTGAADDSGLPNDRFFAVRPEGSVSTLKIQRTERGDSAVYLCASSSTSTGYGYTFGSGTRLTVV.

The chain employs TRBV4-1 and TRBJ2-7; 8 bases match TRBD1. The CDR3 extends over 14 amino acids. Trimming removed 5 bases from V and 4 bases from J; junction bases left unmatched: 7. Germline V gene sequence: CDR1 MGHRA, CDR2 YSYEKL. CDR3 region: CASSSGQGSYEQYF. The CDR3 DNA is TGCGCCAGCAGCTCCGGACAGGGATCGTACGAGCAGTACTTC.

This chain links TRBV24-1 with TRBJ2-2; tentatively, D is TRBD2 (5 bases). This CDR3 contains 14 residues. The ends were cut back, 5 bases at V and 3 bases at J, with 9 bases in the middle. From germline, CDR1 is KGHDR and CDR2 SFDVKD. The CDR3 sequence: CATSVGSDTGELFF. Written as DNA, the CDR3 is TGTGCCACCAGTGTAGGTAGCGACACCGGGGAGCTGTTTTTT.

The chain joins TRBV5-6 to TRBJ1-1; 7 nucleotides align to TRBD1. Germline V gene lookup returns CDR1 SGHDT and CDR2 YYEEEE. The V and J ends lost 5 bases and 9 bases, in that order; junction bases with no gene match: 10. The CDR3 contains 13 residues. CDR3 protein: CASRYGTAPQAFF. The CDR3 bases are TGTGCCAGCAGGTACGGGACAGCTCCTCAAGCTTTCTTT.

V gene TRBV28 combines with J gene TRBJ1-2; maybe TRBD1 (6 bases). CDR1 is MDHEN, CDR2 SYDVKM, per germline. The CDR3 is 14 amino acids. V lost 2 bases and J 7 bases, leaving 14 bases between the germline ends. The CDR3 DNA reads TGTGCCAGCAGTTTAGGATACAGGGAGAGTGGCTACACCTTC. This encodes CASSLGYRESGYTF.

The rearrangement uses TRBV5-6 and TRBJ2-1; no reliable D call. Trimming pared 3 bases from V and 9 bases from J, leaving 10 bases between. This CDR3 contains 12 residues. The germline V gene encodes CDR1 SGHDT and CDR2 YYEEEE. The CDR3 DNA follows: TGTGCCAGCAGCTCCCAGGCGAGTGAGCAGTTCTTC. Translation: CASSSQASEQFF.